The source of this T cell receptor beta chain is a study of T cell repertoires in cytomegalovirus infection. This clonotype was counted between two and nine times. What it binds is not known. TCRdb recomputed calls from the reads with MiXCR, one row per CDR3 protein. Among more than 250,000 distinct CDR3 sequences listed, 25% were seen once. This clonotype was sampled from a human donor in good health (CMV status not recorded). Some clones in this sample may be carry-over from other donors' samples. The sequences come from cultured PBMCs, collected from culture after CMV antigen stimulation.

CDR3 loop: CASSPGQTYSNQPQHF. The CDR3 DNA is TGTGCCAGTAGCCCGGGACAGACTTATAGCAATCAGCCCCAGCATTTT. The chain couples TRBV19 to TRBJ1-5, with 7 bases lining up with TRBD1. Germline V gene lookup returns CDR1 LNHDA and CDR2 SQIVND (reference sequence). V gave up 6 bases and J gave up 0 bases; unmatched junction bases: 8. The CDR3 loop spans 16 amino acids.